This TCR beta chain was recovered during a study of blood T cell repertoires in COVID-19. Overall study context: Collection of acute and convalescent COVID-19 samples took place in the United States, Italy and Spain. From T cells, B-cell-depleted T cells, or PBMCs came the material, which was cDNA or gDNA.

In the authors' methods: Reference gene primer amplification in the assay estimated nucleated cell counts. Data came from immunoSEQ multiplex PCR; TCRdb stores just in-frame clones and leaves some out. V and J calls plus clone size are reproduced from that table; the DNA served to infer D and trimming. The repertoire consists of around 160,000 clones, with around nine tenths occurring once and the leading ten covering 2.3%. This clone came up a few times. The sample comprised peripheral blood. The TCR sequence derives from a human donor in a cohort sampled during active COVID-19.

The CDR3 loop is CASSRDSSTDTQYF. The CDR3 DNA follows: TGTGCCAGCAGCCGGGACAGCAGCACAGATACGCAGTATTTT. This chain links TRBV7-3 with TRBJ2-3; 7 positions agree with TRBD1. There are 14 residues in the CDR3. Germline V gene sequence: CDR1 SGHTA, CDR2 FQGTGA. V was pared by 5 bases and J by 0 bases, with 2 bases of the junction left unmatched.